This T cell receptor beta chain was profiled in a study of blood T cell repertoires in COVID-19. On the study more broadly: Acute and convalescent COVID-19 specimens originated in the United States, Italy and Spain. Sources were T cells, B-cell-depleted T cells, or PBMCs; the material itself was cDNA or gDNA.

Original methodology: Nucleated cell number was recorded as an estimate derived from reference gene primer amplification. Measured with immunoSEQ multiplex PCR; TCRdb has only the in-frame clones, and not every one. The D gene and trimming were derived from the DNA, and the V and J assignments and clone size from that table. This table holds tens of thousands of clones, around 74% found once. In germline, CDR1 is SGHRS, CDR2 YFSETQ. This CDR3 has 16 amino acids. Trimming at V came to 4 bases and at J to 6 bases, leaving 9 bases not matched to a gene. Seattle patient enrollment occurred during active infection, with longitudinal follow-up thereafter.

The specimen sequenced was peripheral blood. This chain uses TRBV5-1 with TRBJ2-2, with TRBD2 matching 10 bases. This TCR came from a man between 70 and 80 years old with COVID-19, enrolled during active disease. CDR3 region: CASSLRTSGRAGELFF. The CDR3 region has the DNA TGCGCCAGCAGCCTCCGGACTAGCGGCCGTGCCGGGGAGCTGTTTTTT.